Below, 11 T cell receptor beta chains from the same sample are listed, as sequenced in a study of technical replicates of blood from a few donors. TCRdb keeps only in-frame clones here, not all; method: immunoSEQ multiplex PCR. The sample has tens of thousands of clones; around 94% are singletons. Sequencing was carried out using T cells isolated from PBMCs. The receptors were gathered from a human donor in good health.

The chain combines TRBV27 with TRBJ2-1, with 12 bases matching TRBD2. CDR1 and CDR2 (germline): MNHEY, SMNVEV (reference sequence). Trimming cost V 1 base and J 5 bases; bases outside gene matches: 6. The CDR3 length is 17 residues. For the CDR3, the DNA is TGTGCCAGCAGTTTATGGGCTAGCGGGAGGGCCGACAATGAGCAGTTCTTC. Amino acid sequence: CASSLWASGRADNEQFF.

The chain couples TRBV7-3 to TRBJ2-3; TRBD2 matches 11 bases. The CDR3 sequence is 16 residues long. Germline CDR1 and CDR2: SGHTA and FQGTGA. V dropped 5 bases and J dropped 0; count of bases not matched to a gene: 4. DNA for the CDR3: TGTGCCAGCAGCAGGGGACTAGCGGTTAGCACAGATACGCAGTATTTT. It is translated as CASSRGLAVSTDTQYF. The variable domain in full, with the rest retrieved from reference TRBV7-3 and TRBJ2-3, is GAGVSQTPSNKVTEKGKYVELRCDPISGHTALYWYRQSLGQGPEFLIYFQGTGAADDSGLPNDRFFAVRPEGSVSTLKIQRTERGDSAVYLCASSRGLAVSTDTQYFGPGTRLTVL.

The chain has TRBV6-5 and TRBJ2-1; a possible D gene is TRBD2 (6 bases). The CDR3 is 15 amino acids. V lost 0 bases and J lost 7, with 13 bases in between. Per the germline V gene, CDR1 is MNHEY and CDR2 is SVGAGI. CDR3 coding DNA: TGTGCCAGCAGTTACTCACCGGGAGTGAGGAATGAGCAGTTCTTC. Amino acid sequence: CASSYSPGVRNEQFF.

V gene TRBV7-2 combines with J gene TRBJ2-1, with 7 bases aligning to TRBD1. The germline V gene encodes CDR1 SGHTA and CDR2 FQGNSA. Germline trimming cut 5 bases from V and 10 bases from J; bases unmatched to any gene: 14. The CDR3 loop spans 15 amino acids. As DNA, the CDR3 is TGTGCCAGCAGCCCGGACAGGTACAATGAGGGCGAGCAGTTCTTC. This gives the protein CASSPDRYNEGEQFF.

The chain links TRBV11-2 to TRBJ1-4; D gene unclear. Germline V gives CDR1 SGHAT, CDR2 FQNNGV. This CDR3 has 16 residues. With 0 bases removed from V and 0 bases from J, the gap between germline ends came to 8 bases. CDR3 DNA sequence: TGTGCCAGCAGCTTAGATCCGTTAGCAACTAATGAAAAACTGTTTTTT. Translated, it gives CASSLDPLATNEKLFF.

The V call is TRBV5-4, the J call TRBJ2-7, with TRBD2 as a possible D gene (5 bases). This CDR3 comprises 13 residues. CDR1 is SGHNT and CDR2 is YYREEE in the germline V gene (reference sequence). V lost 6 bases and J 0 bases, leaving 10 bases between the germline ends. The CDR3 region has the DNA TGTGCCAGCACATCAGGACTCTCCTACGAGCAGTACTTC. It is translated as CASTSGLSYEQYF. The entire variable domain, with the rest obtained from reference TRBV5-4 and TRBJ2-7, is as follows: ETGVTQSPTHLIKTRGQQVTLRCSSQSGHNTVSWYQQALGQGPQFIFQYYREEENGRGNFPPRFSGLQFPNYSSELNVNALELDDSALYLCASTSGLSYEQYFGPGTRLTVT.

This clone was counted once. This chain links TRBV25-1 with TRBJ1-1; D gene ambiguous. The CDR3 covers 13 residues. Between the trimmed V and J ends, which lost 8 bases and 10 bases, there was a span of 20 bases. Germline V lookup: CDR1 MGHDK, CDR2 SYGVNS. CDR3 sequence (DNA): TGTGCCAGCGTCCTCATAGAAGCGGAAGGAGCTTTCTTT. As protein: CASVLIEAEGAFF.

The J gene is TRBJ2-2, the V gene TRBV11-2; maybe TRBD1 (5 bases). The CDR3 is 14 amino acids. Germline lookup yields CDR1 SGHAT and CDR2 FQNNGV. Trimming took off 2 bases at V and 5 bases at J, with 9 bases between the two ends. The CDR3 region is CASSLLAGTGELFF. CDR3 bases: TGTGCCAGCAGCTTATTAGCAGGGACCGGGGAGCTGTTTTTT.

This chain links TRBV7-9 with TRBJ1-5, with D possibly being TRBD1 (5 bases). In germline, CDR1 is SEHNR, CDR2 FQNEAQ (reference sequence). V lost 7 bases to trimming and J lost 4 bases, with 14 bases between them. CDR3 length: 14 residues. CDR3 residues: CASTERAGNQPQHF. The CDR3, as DNA: TGTGCCAGCACCGAACGGGCAGGGAATCAGCCCCAGCATTTT.

The CDR3 DNA is TGTGCCAGCAGTGGGCAGGCCCTCTACGAGCAGTACTTC. Protein: CASSGQALYEQYF. The rearrangement uses TRBV2 and TRBJ2-7, with D hard to call. Between the trimmed V and J ends, which lost 4 bases and 3 bases, there was a span of 10 bases. CDR3 length: 13 residues. Germline assignment: CDR1 SNHLY and CDR2 FYNNEI.

The V gene is TRBV7-9, the J gene TRBJ2-3; TRBD1 aligns across 7 bases. The CDR3 loop spans 15 amino acids. From germline, CDR1 is SEHNR and CDR2 FQNEAQ (reference sequence). J gave up 3 bases and V 3 bases, and 6 bases lay outside the gene matches. The CDR3 DNA is TGTGCCAGCAGCTTGGGGACAGCACAAACAGATACGCAGTATTTT. Translated, it gives CASSLGTAQTDTQYF.